The 17 T cell receptor beta chains in this list originate from one sample, sequenced in a study of cytomegalovirus exposure and HLA in healthy donors. The PCR employed 60 Vbeta primers together with 13 Jbeta primers. TCRdb's copy holds only in-frame clones and misses some; the assay was immunoSEQ multiplex PCR. The sample includes 100,000 to 140,000 clones, about 85% seen only once; the top ten take around 2.4%. The sequenced sample consisted of PBMCs. The receptors here all came from a man younger than 45 in good health and CMV-seronegative.

V usage is TRBV5-6 and J usage is TRBJ2-7, with 10 positions matching TRBD1. J gave up 8 bases and V 2 bases, and 7 bases lay outside the gene matches. The CDR3 length is 14 residues. The germline gives CDR1 SGHDT, CDR2 YYEEEE. CDR3 protein: CASSFVGTGAQQYF. The CDR3 DNA is TGTGCCAGCAGCTTTGTGGGGACAGGGGCACAGCAGTACTTC.

This clone has only one observation. The chain is built from TRBV23-1 and TRBJ2-7; tentative D call: TRBD1 (6 bases). TRBV23-1 is identified as an open reading frame with a role that is uncertain. With 4 bases removed from V and 6 bases from J, the gap between germline ends came to 13 bases. This CDR3 contains 13 residues. CDR3: CASSRLPGAEQYF. The CDR3 DNA reads as TGCGCCAGCAGTCGACTTCCAGGGGCCGAGCAGTACTTC.

To note about this clone: Other nucleotide sequences from this sample produce the same CDR3. This rearrangement joins TRBV14 to TRBJ2-1; TRBD1 might be the D (5 bases). Germline values: CDR1 SGHDN, CDR2 FVKESK. V was cut by 0 bases and J by 3 bases, with 6 bases left in between. The CDR3 runs to 14 residues. The CDR3 DNA sequence: TGTGCCAGCAGCCAAGATAGGGGCTACAATGAGCAGTTCTTC. Protein product: CASSQDRGYNEQFF.

CDR3 sequence (DNA): TGTGCCAGTCACGACAGGGGCCGGTTCCCAGATACGCAGTATTTT. Its protein product is CASHDRGRFPDTQYF. V usage is TRBV6-1 and J usage is TRBJ2-3, with 8 bases identical to TRBD1. V gave up 9 bases and J gave up 4 bases; unmatched junction bases: 12. Germline-derived CDR1 and CDR2 are MNHNS and SASEGT. The CDR3 runs 15 residues.

V is TRBV9 and J is TRBJ1-2; D gene uncertain. This CDR3 region has 14 residues. The V gene lost 3 bases and the J gene lost 2 bases, with 11 bases spanning the gap. Germline CDR1 is SGDLS and CDR2 is YYNGEE. The CDR3 loop is CASSGASGNYGYTF. As DNA, the CDR3 is TGTGCCAGCAGCGGGGCTTCGGGGAACTATGGCTACACCTTC. The full variable domain, with the rest looked up from reference TRBV9 and TRBJ1-2, is DSGVTQTPKHLITATGQRVTLRCSPRSGDLSVYWYQQSLDQGLQFLIQYYNGEERAKGNILERFSAQQFPDLHSELNLSSLELGDSALYFCASSGASGNYGYTFGSGTRLTVV.

V gene TRBV6-5 combines with J gene TRBJ2-3; the D gene is possibly TRBD2 (6 bases). The germline V gene encodes CDR1 MNHEY and CDR2 SVGAGI. V shed 4 bases and J shed 4 bases, with 18 bases lying between them. The CDR3 length is 16 residues. Written as DNA, the CDR3 is TGTGCCAGCAGTTCCTCCCTAGCGCCTCCGTCAGATACGCAGTATTTT. Amino acid sequence: CASSSSLAPPSDTQYF.

This chain links TRBV28 with TRBJ2-1; the match to TRBD2 covers 10 bases. V trimming: 5 bases; J trimming: 9 bases; junction bases outside the gene matches: 10. Germline V gene lookup returns CDR1 MDHEN and CDR2 SYDVKM. The CDR3 has 15 residues. CDR3 in amino acids: CASSPSGRALGEQFF. The CDR3 region has the DNA TGTGCCAGCAGTCCCAGCGGGAGGGCCTTAGGTGAGCAGTTCTTC.

The J gene is TRBJ2-7, the V gene TRBV9, with a possible D match to TRBD2 (6 bases). This CDR3 has 12 residues. Deletions cut 5 bases from V and 4 bases from J, with 10 bases between. CDR1 is SGDLS, CDR2 YYNGEE, per germline. CDR3: CASSPAGYEQYF. The CDR3 DNA reads TGTGCCAGCAGTCCCGCGGGATACGAGCAGTACTTC.

The rearrangement uses TRBV6-1 and TRBJ2-3; 8 bases fit TRBD1. Germline trimming cut 4 bases from V and 1 base from J; bases unmatched to any gene: 7. This CDR3 comprises 16 residues. CDR1 and CDR2 (germline): MNHNS, SASEGT. CDR3 DNA: TGTGCCAGCAGTGCGACAGGGGTTGAGGGCACAGATACGCAGTATTTT. This codes for CASSATGVEGTDTQYF.

The rearrangement uses TRBV5-1 and TRBJ1-4; tentative D call: TRBD1 (5 bases). This CDR3 has 14 residues. V was clipped by 4 bases and J by 9 bases, with 16 bases between them. Germline CDR1 and CDR2: SGHRS and YFSETQ. CDR3 DNA: TGCGCCAGCAGCATAACAGGTAGCCAGCAAAAACTGTTTTTT. This translates into CASSITGSQQKLFF.

This chain uses TRBV9 with TRBJ2-7, with D unclear. Germline V gene sequence: CDR1 SGDLS, CDR2 YYNGEE. CDR3 size: 14 residues. Trimming left V 0 bases short and J 4 bases short, with 11 bases between. The CDR3 sequence: CASSVGAGFYEQYF. CDR3 bases: TGTGCCAGCAGCGTAGGCGCAGGATTTTACGAGCAGTACTTC.

The gene calls are TRBV5-1 and TRBJ2-2; D is ambiguous. Trimming pared 3 bases from V and 2 bases from J, leaving 11 bases between. Germline CDR1 is SGHRS and CDR2 is YFSETQ. The CDR3 loop spans 15 amino acids. The CDR3 nucleotides read TGCGCCAGCAGCTCCCAGGCCTCTAACACCGGGGAGCTGTTTTTT. Translating gives CASSSQASNTGELFF.

The J gene is TRBJ2-7, the V gene TRBV6-1; 11 bases align to TRBD2. V shed 6 bases and J 3 bases; nucleotides not matched to a gene: 7. The CDR3 spans 15 residues. Per germline, CDR1 MNHNS and CDR2 SASEGT. As DNA, the CDR3 is TGTGCCAGCAGCTTGGAACTAGCGGGAGTCTACGAGCAGTACTTC. Translated, it gives CASSLELAGVYEQYF.

This chain links TRBV15 with TRBJ2-1, with a possible D match to TRBD2 (5 bases). V shed 0 bases and J shed 2 bases, with 11 bases lying between them. The CDR3 is 16 residues long. Germline values: CDR1 LNHNV, CDR2 YYDKDF (reference sequence). CDR3 loop: CATSRDLSSTYNEQFF. The CDR3 nucleotides read TGTGCCACCAGCAGAGATCTCTCTAGCACCTACAATGAGCAGTTCTTC.

The genes are TRBV5-8 and TRBJ2-7; D remains unclear. The germline gives CDR1 SGHTS, CDR2 YDEGEE. V lost 0 bases, J lost 6 bases, and 4 bases lay in between. The CDR3 contains 11 residues. CDR3 bases: TGTGCCAGCAGCTTGGCGTCCGAGCAGTACTTC. It specifies CASSLASEQYF.

This clone came up a few times. V gene TRBV6-6 combines with J gene TRBJ2-7; D unclear. Germline V lookup: CDR1 MNHNY, CDR2 SVGAGI (reference sequence). V was pared by 0 bases and J by 9 bases, with 9 bases between. The CDR3 contains 12 residues. The CDR3 bases are TGTGCCAGCAGTTACTCGTCCACGGGGCAGTACTTC. Protein product: CASSYSSTGQYF.

The V call is TRBV6-1, the J call TRBJ2-2; 8 nucleotides align to TRBD2. The ends lost 6 bases at V and 7 bases at J; junction bases unmatched: 10. CDR1 is MNHNS and CDR2 is SASEGT in the germline V gene. The CDR3 contains 15 residues. The CDR3 DNA reads as TGTGCCAGCAGCTCCTTCAGCGGGGGTGGCGGGGAGCTGTTTTTT. Its protein product is CASSSFSGGGGELFF.